This record concerns one T cell receptor (beta chain) sequence. Antigen: not known. The sample comes from a study of T cells in Graves' hyperthyroidism and ophthalmopathy. Study-wide context: Any treatment followed the collection of peripheral blood at initial diagnosis. Study-level results: Ophthalmopathy was separated from stable hyperthyroidism by a 13 V-J model.

TCR beta CDR3 regions were amplified from RNA transcripts. The HTBI primer set served for first-round RT-PCR of the TCR CDR3. Each CDR3 protein gets one entry after TCRdb re-called the multiplex PCR reads with MiXCR. The sample carries roughly 550,000 distinct CDR3 sequences, 15% to 20% recorded once. Germline CDR1 and CDR2: MGHDK and SYGVNS. J was trimmed by 4 bases and V by 2 bases; bases with no gene match: 2. This CDR3 has 14 residues. The chain has TRBV25-1 and TRBJ2-7; 10 bases agree with TRBD2. This sequence was found in a woman younger than 45 with Graves' ophthalmopathy. Sequenced: blood. Here the CDR3 reads CASSELAGDYEQYF. CDR3 nucleotides: TGTGCCAGCAGTGAACTAGCGGGAGATTACGAGCAGTACTTC.